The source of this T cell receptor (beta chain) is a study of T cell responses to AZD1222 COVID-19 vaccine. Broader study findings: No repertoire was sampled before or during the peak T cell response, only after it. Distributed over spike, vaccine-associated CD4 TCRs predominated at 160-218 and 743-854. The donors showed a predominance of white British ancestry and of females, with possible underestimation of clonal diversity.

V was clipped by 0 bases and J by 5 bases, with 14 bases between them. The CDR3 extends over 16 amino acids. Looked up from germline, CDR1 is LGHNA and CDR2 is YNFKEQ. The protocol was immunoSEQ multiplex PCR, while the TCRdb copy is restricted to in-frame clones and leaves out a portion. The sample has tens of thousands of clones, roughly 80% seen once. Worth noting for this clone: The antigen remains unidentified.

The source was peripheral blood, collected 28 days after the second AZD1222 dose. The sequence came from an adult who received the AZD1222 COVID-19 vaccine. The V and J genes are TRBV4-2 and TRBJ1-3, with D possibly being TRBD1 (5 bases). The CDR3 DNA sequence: TGTGCCAGCAGCCAAGAACGGGGAACGGGACGAAACACCATATATTTT. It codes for CASSQERGTGRNTIYF.